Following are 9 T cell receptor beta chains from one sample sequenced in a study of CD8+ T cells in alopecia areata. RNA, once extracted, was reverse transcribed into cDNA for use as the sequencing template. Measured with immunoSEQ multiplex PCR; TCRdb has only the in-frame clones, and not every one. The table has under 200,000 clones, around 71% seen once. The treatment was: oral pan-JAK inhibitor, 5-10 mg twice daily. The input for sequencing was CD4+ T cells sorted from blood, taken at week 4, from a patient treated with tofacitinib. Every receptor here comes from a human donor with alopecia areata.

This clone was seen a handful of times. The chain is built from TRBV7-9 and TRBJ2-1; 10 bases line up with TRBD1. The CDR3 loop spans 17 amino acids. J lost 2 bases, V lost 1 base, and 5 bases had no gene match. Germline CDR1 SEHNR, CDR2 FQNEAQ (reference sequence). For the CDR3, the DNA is TGTGCCAGCAGCTTAGGCTGGGACAGGGGAACCTACAATGAGCAGTTCTTC. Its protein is CASSLGWDRGTYNEQFF.

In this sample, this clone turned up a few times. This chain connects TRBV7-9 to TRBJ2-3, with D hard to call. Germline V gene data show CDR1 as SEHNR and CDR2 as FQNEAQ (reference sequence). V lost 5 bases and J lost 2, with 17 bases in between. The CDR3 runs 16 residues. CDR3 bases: TGTGCCAGCAGCCGGGTTATCCAAACCGTCACAGATACGCAGTATTTT. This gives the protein CASSRVIQTVTDTQYF.

As DNA, the CDR3 is TGTGCCAGCAGCCGGAGGGGTATTACGCAGTATTTT. This translates into CASSRRGITQYF. The chain couples TRBV13 to TRBJ2-3, with TRBD2 as a possible D gene (6 bases). The CDR3 extends over 12 amino acids. Trimming took off 5 bases at V and 8 bases at J, with 11 bases between the two ends. CDR1 is PRHDT and CDR2 is FYEKMQ in the germline V gene (reference sequence).

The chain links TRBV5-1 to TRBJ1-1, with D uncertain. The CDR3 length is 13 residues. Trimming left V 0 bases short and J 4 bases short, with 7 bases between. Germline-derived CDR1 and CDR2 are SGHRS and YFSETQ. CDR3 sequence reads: CASSLGVATEAFF. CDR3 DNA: TGCGCCAGCAGCTTGGGGGTGGCCACTGAAGCTTTCTTT.

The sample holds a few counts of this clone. CDR3 bases: TGCAGCGTCGCGGACAGTGATGGCTACACCTTC. Translation: CSVADSDGYTF. This rearrangement joins TRBV29-1 to TRBJ1-2, with TRBD1 as a possible D gene (6 bases). The CDR3 has 11 amino acids. Trimming removed 6 bases from V and 6 bases from J, with 11 bases in between. The germline CDR1 and CDR2 sequences are SQVTM and ANQGSEA.

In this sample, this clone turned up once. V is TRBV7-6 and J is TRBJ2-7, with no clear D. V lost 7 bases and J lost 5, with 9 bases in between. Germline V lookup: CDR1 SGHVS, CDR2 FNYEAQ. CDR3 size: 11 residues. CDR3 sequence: CASTNSDEQYF. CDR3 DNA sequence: TGTGCCAGCACCAATTCCGACGAGCAGTACTTC.

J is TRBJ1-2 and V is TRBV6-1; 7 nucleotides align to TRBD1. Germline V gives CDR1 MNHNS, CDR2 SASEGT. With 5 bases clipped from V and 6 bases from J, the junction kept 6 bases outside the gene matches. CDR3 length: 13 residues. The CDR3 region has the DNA TGTGCCAGCAGTTCCAGACAGGGAAATGGCTACACCTTC. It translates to CASSSRQGNGYTF.

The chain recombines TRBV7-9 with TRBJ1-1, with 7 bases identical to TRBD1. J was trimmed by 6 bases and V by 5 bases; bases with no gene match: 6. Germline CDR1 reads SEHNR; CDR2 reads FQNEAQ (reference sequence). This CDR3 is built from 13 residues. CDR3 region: CASSRDSRAEAFF. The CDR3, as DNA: TGTGCCAGCAGCCGGGACAGTCGCGCTGAAGCTTTCTTT.

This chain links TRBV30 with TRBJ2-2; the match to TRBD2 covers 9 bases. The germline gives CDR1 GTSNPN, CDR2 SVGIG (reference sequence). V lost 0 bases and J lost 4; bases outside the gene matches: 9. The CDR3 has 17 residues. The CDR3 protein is CAWSVRAGGLSTGELFF. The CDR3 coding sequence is TGTGCCTGGAGTGTACGAGCGGGGGGACTCTCCACCGGGGAGCTGTTTTTT.